Listed below are T cell receptor beta chains from one sample, sequenced in a study of cytomegalovirus exposure and HLA in healthy donors. Using immunoSEQ multiplex PCR, the repertoire was profiled, and TCRdb retains in-frame clones only, with some absent. The repertoire holds over 120,000 clones, with roughly four fifths as singletons. The sequencing sample was made of PBMCs. These receptors were taken from a woman aged 55-69 years in good health and CMV-seropositive. CDR3s include the opening cysteine and the closing phenylalanine or tryptophan. The order of the fields is D gene, J gene, V gene, clone size, CDR3 protein, CDR3 DNA. D genes are given only for firm matches. Rows give clone size only sometimes, using once, few, many, or a class for an expanded clone.

TRBD2 TRBJ2-1 TRBV5-1 NA CASQTSGRPYNEQFF TGCGCCAGTCAGACTAGCGGGAGGCCCTACAATGAGCAGTTCTTC
TRBD1 TRBJ1-5 TRBV30 NA CAWGTGVINQPQHF TGTGCCTGGGGTACAGGGGTGATCAATCAGCCCCAGCATTTT
NA TRBJ2-1 TRBV7-3 NA CASSLSPGAQYNEQFF TGTGCCAGCAGCTTAAGCCCAGGGGCCCAGTACAATGAGCAGTTCTTC
TRBD2 TRBJ2-1 TRBV10-3 few CASVSGRGNEQFF TGTGCCTCCGTGAGCGGGAGAGGCAATGAGCAGTTCTTC
NA TRBJ2-3 TRBV27 few CASRDSNTDTQYF TGTGCCAGCCGGGACTCCAACACAGATACGCAGTATTTT
NA TRBJ2-7 TRBV28 few CASRRGGTGFSGSAYEQYF TGTGCCAGCAGACGAGGAGGGACAGGGTTTAGCGGGAGTGCCTACGAGCAGTACTTC
TRBD2 TRBJ2-5 TRBV5-1 NA CASSAEFSRSGKEETQYF TGCGCCAGCAGCGCAGAATTTTCGCGTAGCGGGAAGGAAGAGACCCAGTACTTC
TRBD1 TRBJ2-7 TRBV27 NA CASSSPGGFYEQYF TGTGCCAGCAGTTCTCCAGGGGGTTTCTACGAGCAGTACTTC
NA TRBJ2-1 TRBV9 NA CASSVEALAPAEQFF TGTGCCAGCAGCGTCGAGGCGCTAGCCCCCGCTGAGCAGTTCTTC
TRBD1 TRBJ2-7 TRBV5-6 NA CASTRDSLTFYEQYF TGTGCCAGCACCCGGGACAGCTTAACCTTCTACGAGCAGTACTTC
TRBD2 TRBJ2-2 TRBV27 NA CASSAGENTGELFF TGTGCCAGCAGTGCGGGGGAGAACACCGGGGAGCTGTTTTTT
NA TRBJ1-5 TRBV30 NA CAWSVSGNQPQHF TGTGCCTGGAGTGTGTCGGGGAATCAGCCCCAGCATTTT
NA TRBJ2-3 TRBV5-4 NA CASSLTGVRTDTQYF TGTGCCAGCAGCTTGACGGGAGTTCGGACAGATACGCAGTATTTT
TRBD1 TRBJ1-2 TRBV9 NA CASSVGQGSGYTF TGTGCCAGCAGCGTAGGACAGGGGAGTGGCTACACCTTC
TRBD2 TRBJ2-5 TRBV28 NA CASGVMAGGETQYF TGTGCCAGCGGGGTGATGGCGGGAGGAGAGACCCAGTACTTC
NA TRBJ2-7 TRBV7-2 NA CASSLGSSDEQYF TGTGCCAGCAGCTTAGGATCTAGCGACGAGCAGTACTTC
NA TRBJ2-7 TRBV6-5 NA CASSRGVSYEQYF TGTGCCAGCAGTAGAGGAGTGTCCTACGAGCAGTACTTC